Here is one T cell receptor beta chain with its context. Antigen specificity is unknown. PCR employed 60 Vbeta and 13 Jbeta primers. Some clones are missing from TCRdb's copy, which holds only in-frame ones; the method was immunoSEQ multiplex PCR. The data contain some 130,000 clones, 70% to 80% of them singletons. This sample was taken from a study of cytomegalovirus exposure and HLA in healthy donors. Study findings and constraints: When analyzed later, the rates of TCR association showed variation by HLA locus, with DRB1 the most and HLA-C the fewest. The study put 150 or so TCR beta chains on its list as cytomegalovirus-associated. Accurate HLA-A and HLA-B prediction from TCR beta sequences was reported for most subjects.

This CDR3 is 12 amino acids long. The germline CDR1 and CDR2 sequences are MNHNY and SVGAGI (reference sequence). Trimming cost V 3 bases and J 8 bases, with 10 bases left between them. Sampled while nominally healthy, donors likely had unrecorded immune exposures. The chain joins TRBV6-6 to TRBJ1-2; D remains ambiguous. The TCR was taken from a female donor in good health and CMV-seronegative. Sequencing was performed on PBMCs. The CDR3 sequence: CASSYSANGYTF. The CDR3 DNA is TGTGCCAGCAGTTATAGTGCTAACGGCTACACCTTC.